This TCR beta chain was sequenced for a study of radiotherapy plus CTLA-4 blockade in lung cancer. For the study at large: Of the patients, over 15% showed objective responses and around 29% attained disease control.

Repertoires were generated with immunoSEQ multiplex PCR, while TCRdb's copy carries only in-frame clones and drops some. The repertoire holds 55,000 to 85,000 clones, with 65% to 85% as singletons. The CDR3 has 15 residues. Germline V gene lookup returns CDR1 SQVTM and CDR2 ANQGSEA. Trimming took 1 base from V and 4 from J, leaving 11 bases between them. Findings and limits, study-wide: Early shifts in blood T cell clones, with interferon-beta, reportedly predicted response best.

Comments on this clone: Its antigen is not known.

The material was peripheral blood, obtained from a patient treated with radiotherapy plus ipilimumab. The TCR originated in a human donor with non-small cell lung cancer whose response to radiotherapy plus ipilimumab could not be evaluated. Some clones in this sample may be carry-over from other donors' samples. The chain has TRBV29-1 and TRBJ2-6; TRBD1 is a possible D gene (5 bases). CDR3 residues: CSVEGGADGANVLTF. CDR3 nucleotide sequence: TGCAGCGTTGAAGGTGGGGCGGACGGGGCCAACGTCCTGACTTTC. The entire variable domain, with the rest obtained from reference TRBV29-1 and TRBJ2-6, is as follows: SAVISQKPSRDICQRGTSLTIQCQVDSQVTMMFWYRQQPGQSLTLIATANQGSEATYESGFVIDKFPISRPNLTFSTLTVSNMSPEDSSIYLCSVEGGADGANVLTFGAGSRLTVL.